These T cell receptor beta chains were read from a single sample in a study of neurological immune-mediated disorders. TCRdb re-analysed the 5' RACE reads in MiXCR, keeping a single row per CDR3 protein. The sample yields approximately 48,000 distinct CDR3 sequences, roughly 13% seen once. The sample consisted of PBMCs. These receptors were obtained from a male donor with HTLV-1-associated myelopathy (HAM/TSP). CDR3s include the opening cysteine and the closing phenylalanine or tryptophan. Each record gives: CDR3 protein, CDR3 DNA, V gene, J gene, clone size, D gene. D genes are given only for firm matches. A clone size is listed for some rows: how often the clone was seen (once, few, many), or a class if it is expanded.

cdr3_aa: CASSLEGAPYNEQFF; cdr3_nt: TGCGCCAGCAGCTTGGAAGGGGCCCCTTACAATGAGCAGTTCTTC; v_call: TRBV5-1; j_call: TRBJ2-1; clone_size: NA; d_call: NA
cdr3_aa: CASSFSMNTEAFF; cdr3_nt: TGTGCCAGCAGCTTTAGCATGAACACTGAAGCTTTCTTT; v_call: TRBV7-9; j_call: TRBJ1-1; clone_size: many; d_call: NA
cdr3_aa: CASSLSKGVYEQYF; cdr3_nt: TGTGCCAGCAGCTTAAGTAAGGGGGTCTACGAGCAGTACTTC; v_call: TRBV7-2; j_call: TRBJ2-7; clone_size: many; d_call: NA
cdr3_aa: CASSAQGASQYF; cdr3_nt: TGTGCCAGCAGTGCCCAGGGGGCGTCGCAGTACTTC; v_call: TRBV12-3/TRBV12-4; j_call: TRBJ2-7; clone_size: many; d_call: TRBD1
cdr3_aa: CASSPHRAQETQYF; cdr3_nt: TGTGCCAGCAGTCCCCACAGGGCTCAAGAGACCCAGTACTTC; v_call: TRBV27; j_call: TRBJ2-5; clone_size: many; d_call: NA
cdr3_aa: CASSGTGVPQPQHF; cdr3_nt: TGTGCCAGCAGTGGGACAGGGGTCCCTCAGCCCCAGCATTTT; v_call: TRBV2; j_call: TRBJ1-5; clone_size: many; d_call: TRBD1
cdr3_aa: CASSLSAGELFF; cdr3_nt: TGTGCCAGCAGCTTAAGTGCCGGGGAGCTGTTTTTT; v_call: TRBV7-8; j_call: TRBJ2-2; clone_size: many; d_call: NA
cdr3_aa: CASSLGTGGMNQPQHF; cdr3_nt: TGCGCCAGCAGCTTGGGGACAGGGGGGATGAATCAGCCCCAGCATTTT; v_call: TRBV5-1; j_call: TRBJ1-5; clone_size: many; d_call: TRBD1
cdr3_aa: CASSLAGRSGNTIYF; cdr3_nt: TGTGCCAGCTCACTGGCAGGACGCTCTGGAAACACCATATATTTT; v_call: TRBV18; j_call: TRBJ1-3; clone_size: few; d_call: NA
cdr3_aa: CATQGAPNSPLHF; cdr3_nt: TGTGCCACCCAGGGGGCCCCCAATTCACCCCTCCACTTT; v_call: TRBV6-5; j_call: TRBJ1-6; clone_size: NA; d_call: TRBD1
cdr3_aa: CASSVDEVVQPQHF; cdr3_nt: TGTGCCAGCAGCGTAGATGAGGTAGTCCAGCCCCAGCATTTT; v_call: TRBV9; j_call: TRBJ1-5; clone_size: many; d_call: NA
cdr3_aa: CASSWTGGQRQHF; cdr3_nt: TGCGCCAGCAGCTGGACAGGTGGACAGCGCCAGCATTTT; v_call: TRBV5-1; j_call: TRBJ1-5; clone_size: NA; d_call: TRBD1
cdr3_aa: CASSISGSNTQYF; cdr3_nt: TGTGCCAGTAGTATATCGGGGTCAAATACGCAGTATTTT; v_call: TRBV19; j_call: TRBJ2-3; clone_size: NA; d_call: NA
cdr3_aa: CSASNSNQPQHF; cdr3_nt: TGCAGTGCTAGTAATAGCAATCAGCCCCAGCATTTT; v_call: TRBV20-1; j_call: TRBJ1-5; clone_size: many; d_call: NA
cdr3_aa: CASSTEGWITEAFF; cdr3_nt: TGTGCCAGCAGTACTGAGGGTTGGATCACTGAAGCTTTCTTT; v_call: TRBV7-2; j_call: TRBJ1-1; clone_size: many; d_call: NA
cdr3_aa: CRGNTGELFF; cdr3_nt: TGTCGGGGGAACACCGGGGAGCTGTTTTTT; v_call: TRBV6-2/TRBV6-3; j_call: TRBJ2-2; clone_size: many; d_call: NA
cdr3_aa: CASRVAGSGEQFF; cdr3_nt: TGTGCCAGCAGGGTGGCGGGGAGCGGTGAGCAGTTCTTC; v_call: TRBV6-1; j_call: TRBJ2-1; clone_size: NA; d_call: NA
cdr3_aa: CASRRGQVNEKLFF; cdr3_nt: TGTGCCAGCAGGCGGGGACAGGTTAATGAAAAACTGTTTTTT; v_call: TRBV5-5; j_call: TRBJ1-4; clone_size: many; d_call: TRBD1
cdr3_aa: CASSANPRDYQETQYF; cdr3_nt: TGCGCCAGCAGCGCAAACCCCCGGGACTACCAAGAGACCCAGTACTTC; v_call: TRBV5-1; j_call: TRBJ2-5; clone_size: many; d_call: NA
cdr3_aa: CASSLVLRETQYF; cdr3_nt: TGTGCTAGCAGCTTAGTCCTGAGGGAGACCCAGTACTTC; v_call: TRBV7-7; j_call: TRBJ2-5; clone_size: many; d_call: NA
cdr3_aa: CASSLDRGLRGYTF; cdr3_nt: TGTGCCAGCAGCTTAGATCGGGGTTTGAGGGGCTACACCTTC; v_call: TRBV7-2; j_call: TRBJ1-2; clone_size: many; d_call: NA
cdr3_aa: CASSPGTNTYEQYF; cdr3_nt: TGTGCCAGCAGCCCCGGGACGAACACCTACGAGCAGTACTTC; v_call: TRBV6-5; j_call: TRBJ2-7; clone_size: many; d_call: NA
cdr3_aa: CASSRTGTPLHF; cdr3_nt: TGTGCCAGCAGTAGGACAGGGACTCCCCTCCACTTT; v_call: TRBV6-5; j_call: TRBJ1-6; clone_size: NA; d_call: TRBD1
cdr3_aa: CASSPDRASYNSPLHF; cdr3_nt: TGTGCCAGCAGCCCGGACAGGGCCTCCTATAATTCACCCCTCCACTTT; v_call: TRBV7-9; j_call: TRBJ1-6; clone_size: many; d_call: TRBD1
cdr3_aa: CAYRVTSTDTQYF; cdr3_nt: TGTGCCTACAGGGTTACGAGCACAGATACGCAGTATTTT; v_call: TRBV28; j_call: TRBJ2-3; clone_size: many; d_call: NA
cdr3_aa: CSVEEGKLGTIYF; cdr3_nt: TGCAGCGTTGAGGAGGGGAAACTTGGCACCATATATTTT; v_call: TRBV29-1; j_call: TRBJ1-3; clone_size: many; d_call: NA
cdr3_aa: CASNDGPNNYGYTF; cdr3_nt: TGCGCCAGCAATGACGGGCCTAATAACTATGGCTACACCTTC; v_call: TRBV5-1; j_call: TRBJ1-2; clone_size: many; d_call: NA
cdr3_aa: CASSYDRSSYNEQFF; cdr3_nt: TGCGCCAGCAGCTATGACAGGAGCTCCTACAATGAGCAGTTCTTC; v_call: TRBV4-3; j_call: TRBJ2-1; clone_size: few; d_call: NA
cdr3_aa: CASRGTGETNTGELFF; cdr3_nt: TGCGCCAGCAGAGGGACAGGGGAGACGAACACCGGGGAGCTGTTTTTT; v_call: TRBV5-1; j_call: TRBJ2-2; clone_size: many; d_call: TRBD1
cdr3_aa: CSSLRTGVLYEQYF; cdr3_nt: TGCAGTTCCCTCCGGACAGGGGTTCTCTACGAGCAGTACTTC; v_call: TRBV20-1; j_call: TRBJ2-7; clone_size: NA; d_call: TRBD1
cdr3_aa: CAISERETGNNEQFF; cdr3_nt: TGTGCCATCAGTGAAAGAGAGACAGGGAACAATGAGCAGTTCTTC; v_call: TRBV10-3; j_call: TRBJ2-1; clone_size: many; d_call: TRBD1
cdr3_aa: CASRIRDRGSYEQYF; cdr3_nt: TGTGCCAGCAGGATCCGGGACAGGGGCTCCTACGAGCAGTACTTC; v_call: TRBV27; j_call: TRBJ2-7; clone_size: NA; d_call: TRBD1
cdr3_aa: CASTRSGPSYEQYF; cdr3_nt: TGTGCCAGCACCCGATCGGGGCCCAGCTACGAGCAGTACTTC; v_call: TRBV28; j_call: TRBJ2-7; clone_size: many; d_call: NA
cdr3_aa: CASSPQDGRSYEQYF; cdr3_nt: TGTGCCAGCTCACCACAAGATGGACGTTCCTACGAGCAGTACTTC; v_call: TRBV18; j_call: TRBJ2-7; clone_size: many; d_call: NA
cdr3_aa: CAISEDRGTKGYTF; cdr3_nt: TGTGCCATCAGTGAGGACAGGGGAACGAAGGGCTACACCTTC; v_call: TRBV10-3; j_call: TRBJ1-2; clone_size: many; d_call: TRBD1
cdr3_aa: CASRYTGRYGNTEAFF; cdr3_nt: TGCGCCAGCAGGTATACAGGGCGTTATGGGAACACTGAAGCTTTCTTT; v_call: TRBV5-1; j_call: TRBJ1-1; clone_size: many; d_call: NA
cdr3_aa: CASSQVGGSAGELFF; cdr3_nt: TGTGCCAGCAGCCAAGTGGGGGGGTCGGCCGGGGAGCTGTTTTTT; v_call: TRBV3-1; j_call: TRBJ2-2; clone_size: many; d_call: TRBD2
cdr3_aa: CASSFEQYGYTF; cdr3_nt: TGTGCCAGCAGTTTTGAACAGTATGGCTACACCTTC; v_call: TRBV28; j_call: TRBJ1-2; clone_size: many; d_call: NA
cdr3_aa: CASSTGTSSTDTQYF; cdr3_nt: TGTGCCAGCAGTACAGGGACGTCTAGCACAGATACGCAGTATTTT; v_call: TRBV12-3/TRBV12-4; j_call: TRBJ2-3; clone_size: many; d_call: NA
cdr3_aa: CASSFHRDDEQYF; cdr3_nt: TGTGCCAGCAGTTTCCACAGGGACGACGAGCAGTACTTC; v_call: TRBV12-3/TRBV12-4; j_call: TRBJ2-7; clone_size: many; d_call: NA
cdr3_aa: CASSLRRLTFSNYGYTF; cdr3_nt: TGTGCCAGCAGCTTGAGAAGGCTGACCTTTTCTAACTATGGCTACACCTTC; v_call: TRBV5-6; j_call: TRBJ1-2; clone_size: few; d_call: NA
cdr3_aa: CASSSIGANTGELFF; cdr3_nt: TGTGCCAGCAGCTCTATAGGGGCAAACACCGGGGAGCTGTTTTTT; v_call: TRBV7-2; j_call: TRBJ2-2; clone_size: many; d_call: NA
cdr3_aa: CSASSLGQTVMPQHF; cdr3_nt: TGCAGTGCTAGTTCGTTGGGACAGACCGTGATGCCCCAGCATTTT; v_call: TRBV20-1; j_call: TRBJ1-5; clone_size: many; d_call: TRBD1
cdr3_aa: CASSSGPSSYEQYF; cdr3_nt: TGCGCCAGCAGCTCAGGGCCGAGCTCCTACGAGCAGTACTTC; v_call: TRBV5-1; j_call: TRBJ2-7; clone_size: many; d_call: NA
cdr3_aa: CSAPGAGGDTQYF; cdr3_nt: TGCAGTGCCCCCGGGGCGGGGGGAGATACGCAGTATTTT; v_call: TRBV20-1; j_call: TRBJ2-3; clone_size: many; d_call: TRBD2